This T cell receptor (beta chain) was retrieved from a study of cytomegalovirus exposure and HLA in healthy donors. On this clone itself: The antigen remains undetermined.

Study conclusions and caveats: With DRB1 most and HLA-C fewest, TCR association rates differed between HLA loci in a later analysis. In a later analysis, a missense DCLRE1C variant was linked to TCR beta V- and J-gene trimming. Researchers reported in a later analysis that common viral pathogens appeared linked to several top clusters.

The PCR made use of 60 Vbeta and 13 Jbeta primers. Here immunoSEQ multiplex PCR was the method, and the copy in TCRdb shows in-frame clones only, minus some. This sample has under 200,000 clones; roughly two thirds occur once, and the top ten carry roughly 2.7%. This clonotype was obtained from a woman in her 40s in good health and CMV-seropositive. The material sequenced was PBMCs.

CDR3 coding DNA: TGTGCCAGCAGCTTACAGAGGGCAGATACGCAGTATTTT. This gives the protein CASSLQRADTQYF. The V gene is TRBV7-2, the J gene TRBJ2-3; a weak D match, TRBD2 (5 bases). From germline, CDR1 is SGHTA and CDR2 FQGNSA. V was cut by 2 bases and J by 4 bases, with 7 bases left in between. The CDR3 is 13 amino acids. Full variable domain (rest looked up from reference TRBV7-2 and TRBJ2-3): GAGVSQSPSNKVTEKGKDVELRCDPISGHTALYWYRQSLGQGLEFLIYFQGNSAPDKSGLPSDRFSAERTGGSVSTLTIQRTQQEDSAVYLCASSLQRADTQYFGPGTRLTVL.